Shown below are 18 T cell receptor beta chains from a single sample sequenced in a study of shared clonotypes between healthy human individuals. The protocol was immunoSEQ multiplex PCR, while the TCRdb copy is restricted to in-frame clones and leaves out a portion. There are 300,000 to 400,000 clones in the sample; about 70% occur only once, and about 9.4% lies in the top ten. Sequencing was performed on memory CD4+ T cells sorted from blood. Specified subset: CD45RA-negative fraction. These TCRs come from a man aged 30 to 39 in good health.

The gene calls are TRBV5-4 and TRBJ1-2, with D tentatively TRBD1 (5 bases). CDR1 is SGHNT and CDR2 is YYREEE in the germline V gene (reference sequence). Trimming cost V 3 bases and J 1 base, with 10 bases left between them. This CDR3 region has 14 residues. CDR3 bases: TGTGCCAGCAGCTCGGGACTCCGTAACTATGGCTACACCTTC. As protein: CASSSGLRNYGYTF. Supplemented by reference TRBV5-4 and TRBJ1-2, the full variable domain reads ETGVTQSPTHLIKTRGQQVTLRCSSQSGHNTVSWYQQALGQGPQFIFQYYREEENGRGNFPPRFSGLQFPNYSSELNVNALELDDSALYLCASSSGLRNYGYTFGSGTRLTVV.

This chain connects TRBV2 to TRBJ1-1; tentatively, D is TRBD1 (6 bases). Germline assignment: CDR1 SNHLY and CDR2 FYNNEI. This CDR3 comprises 13 residues. The V end was cut by 2 bases, the J end by 8 bases, with 12 bases between. CDR3 loop: CASSEQGIKEAFF. In DNA form, the CDR3 reads TGTGCCAGCAGTGAACAGGGGATTAAGGAAGCTTTCTTT.

The chain links TRBV7-2 to TRBJ1-1; D remains unclear. Trimming shortened V by 8 bases and J by 2 bases, and 9 bases separated the two germline ends. Looked up from germline, CDR1 is SGHTA and CDR2 is FQGNSA. This CDR3 contains 12 residues. DNA of the CDR3: TGTGCCAGCCAGCAGAGTAACACTGAAGCTTTCTTT. It translates to CASQQSNTEAFF.

This chain connects TRBV5-1 to TRBJ2-1; D remains ambiguous. V dropped 3 bases and J dropped 9 bases, with 10 bases sitting between them. Germline-derived CDR1 and CDR2 are SGHRS and YFSETQ. The CDR3 loop spans 12 amino acids. This CDR3 reads CASSYPDGEQFF. The CDR3 coding sequence is TGCGCCAGCAGCTATCCGGACGGTGAGCAGTTCTTC.

This clone was seen once. The CDR3 coding sequence is TGTGCCAGCAGCCCCGGCCAAGCGGGAGGGGCAGATACGCAGTATTTT. This sequence encodes CASSPGQAGGADTQYF. The rearrangement links TRBV11-2 to TRBJ2-3; 10 positions match TRBD2. The CDR3 is 16 amino acids. In germline, CDR1 is SGHAT, CDR2 FQNNGV. V shed 5 bases, J shed 4 bases, and the junction held 9 bases outside the gene matches. Drawing the rest from reference TRBV11-2 and TRBJ2-3, the complete variable domain is EAGVAQSPRYKIIEKRQSVAFWCNPISGHATLYWYQQILGQGPKLLIQFQNNGVVDDSQLPKDRFSAERLKGVDSTLKIQPAKLEDSAVYLCASSPGQAGGADTQYFGPGTRLTVL.

This sequence joins TRBV7-9 and TRBJ1-2; D is perhaps TRBD1 (6 bases). V lost 5 bases, J lost 7 bases, and 11 bases lay in between. The CDR3 loop spans 12 amino acids. The germline gives CDR1 SEHNR, CDR2 FQNEAQ (reference sequence). DNA for the CDR3: TGTGCCAGCAGCCAGGGGACTAGTGGCTACACCTTC. As protein: CASSQGTSGYTF.

The V and J genes are TRBV29-1 and TRBJ2-5; D gene ambiguous. Deletions cut 1 base from V and 4 bases from J, with 10 bases between. Germline V gene lookup returns CDR1 SQVTM and CDR2 ANQGSEA. The CDR3 consists of 13 residues. The CDR3 DNA reads as TGCAGCGTTGAAGTTTCGAGACGAGAGACCCAGTACTTC. Protein: CSVEVSRRETQYF.

V and J are TRBV18 and TRBJ1-1; D possibly corresponds to TRBD1 (5 bases). The CDR3 spans 15 residues. V lost 0 bases and J lost 3, with 11 bases in between. CDR1 is KGHSH and CDR2 is LQKENI in the germline V gene. The CDR3 nucleotides are TGTGCCAGCTCACCACCGAATCTGGGGGACACTGAAGCTTTCTTT. This encodes CASSPPNLGDTEAFF.

The rearrangement links TRBV11-3 to TRBJ2-2; 14 bases line up with TRBD2. Per the germline V gene, CDR1 is SGHNT and CDR2 is YENEEA. This CDR3 spans 16 amino acids. V gave up 5 bases and J gave up 5 bases; unmatched junction bases: 4. DNA for the CDR3: TGTGCCAGCAGCCGAGGACTAGCGGGAGGAACCGGGGAGCTGTTTTTT. Amino acids: CASSRGLAGGTGELFF.

The table lists this clone with a few counts. The rearrangement uses TRBV6-5 and TRBJ1-1, with D uncertain. V was trimmed by 5 bases and J by 10 bases, leaving 11 bases between them. Germline CDR1 MNHEY, CDR2 SVGAGI. There are 11 residues in the CDR3. This CDR3 reads CASSKRDRAFF. The CDR3, as DNA: TGTGCCAGCAGTAAAAGGGATAGAGCTTTCTTT.

This chain connects TRBV15 to TRBJ1-1; D not certain. The V and J ends lost 0 bases and 1 base respectively, with 9 bases between them. CDR1 and CDR2 from the germline V gene are LNHNV and YYDKDF (reference sequence). The CDR3 runs to 15 residues. The CDR3 sequence is CATSRDRLPNTEAFF. The CDR3 nucleotides are TGTGCCACCAGCAGAGATCGGCTGCCGAACACTGAAGCTTTCTTT.

The chain combines TRBV5-5 with TRBJ2-3; D is uncertain. The CDR3 consists of 15 residues. V gave up 1 base and J gave up 3 bases, with 12 bases separating them. Germline V lookup: CDR1 SGHKS, CDR2 YYEKEE (reference sequence). The CDR3 bases are TGTGCCAGCAGCTTGTGGGCCGGGCCAACAGATACGCAGTATTTT. Protein sequence: CASSLWAGPTDTQYF. The full variable domain, its missing parts supplied by reference TRBV5-5 and TRBJ2-3, is DAGVTQSPTHLIKTRGQQVTLRCSPISGHKSVSWYQQVLGQGPQFIFQYYEKEERGRGNFPDRFSARQFPNYSSELNVNALLLGDSALYLCASSLWAGPTDTQYFGPGTRLTVL.

This chain uses TRBV19 with TRBJ2-3; D gene ambiguous. Germline V gene data show CDR1 as LNHDA and CDR2 as SQIVND (reference sequence). The V end lost 3 bases, the J end lost 5 bases, and 9 bases lay between the germline ends. CDR3 length: 13 residues. The CDR3 spells CASSILAGDTQYF. DNA of the CDR3: TGTGCCAGTAGTATTTTGGCTGGAGATACGCAGTATTTT.

This rearrangement joins TRBV7-9 to TRBJ1-1; D might be TRBD1 (5 bases). The CDR3 sequence is 18 residues long. Between the trimmed V and J ends, which lost 1 base and 0 bases, there was a span of 18 bases. Germline loops: CDR1 SEHNR, CDR2 FQNEAQ (reference sequence). CDR3 loop: CASSLDPRREGMNTEAFF. CDR3 nucleotide sequence: TGTGCCAGCAGCTTAGATCCCCGCAGGGAAGGGATGAACACTGAAGCTTTCTTT.

This clone was found a few times. The gene calls are TRBV4-3 and TRBJ2-3; perhaps D is TRBD1 or TRBD2 (6 bases each). The CDR3 has 15 amino acids. Germline CDR1 LGHNA, CDR2 YSLEER. V shed 5 bases and J shed 4 bases, with 16 bases lying between them. CDR3 nucleotide sequence: TGCGCCAGCAGCGAACGGGGGCTGCACCCAGATACGCAGTATTTT. It specifies CASSERGLHPDTQYF.

This clone was detected once. The V gene is TRBV15, the J gene TRBJ2-1; TRBD1 or TRBD2 may be the D gene (6 bases each). Germline loops: CDR1 LNHNV, CDR2 YYDKDF (reference sequence). The CDR3 is 15 amino acids. V was trimmed by 2 bases and J by 6 bases, leaving 14 bases between them. The chain's CDR3 is CATSRTDTGANEQFF. CDR3 coding DNA: TGTGCCACCAGCAGAACCGACACGGGGGCCAATGAGCAGTTCTTC.

V and J are TRBV5-1 and TRBJ2-5; D is possibly TRBD2 (6 bases). The CDR3 runs to 14 residues. Germline V gene lookup returns CDR1 SGHRS and CDR2 YFSETQ. V lost 3 bases, J lost 5 bases, and 14 bases lay in between. In DNA, the CDR3 is TGCGCCAGCAGCTGGAACGCAGGGACTGAGACCCAGTACTTC. As protein: CASSWNAGTETQYF.

The chain links TRBV6-5 to TRBJ2-2, with 11 positions matching TRBD1. V was clipped by 9 bases and J by 4 bases; unmatched bases: 4. The CDR3 is 14 residues long. Germline assignment: CDR1 MNHEY and CDR2 SVGAGI. The CDR3 bases are TGTGCCAGTGGACAGGGGGCGAGCACCGGGGAGCTGTTTTTT. It translates to CASGQGASTGELFF.